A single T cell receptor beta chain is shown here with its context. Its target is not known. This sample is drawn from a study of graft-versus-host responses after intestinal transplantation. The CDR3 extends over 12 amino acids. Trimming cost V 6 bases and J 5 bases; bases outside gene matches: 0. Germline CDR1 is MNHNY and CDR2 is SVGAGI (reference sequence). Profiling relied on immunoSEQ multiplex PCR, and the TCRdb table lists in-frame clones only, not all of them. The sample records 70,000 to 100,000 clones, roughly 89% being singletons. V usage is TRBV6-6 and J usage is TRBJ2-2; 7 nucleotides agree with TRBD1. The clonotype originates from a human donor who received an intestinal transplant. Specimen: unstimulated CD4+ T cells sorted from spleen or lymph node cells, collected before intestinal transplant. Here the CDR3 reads CASRTGTGELFF. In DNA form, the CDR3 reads TGTGCCAGCAGGACAGGGACCGGGGAGCTGTTTTTT.